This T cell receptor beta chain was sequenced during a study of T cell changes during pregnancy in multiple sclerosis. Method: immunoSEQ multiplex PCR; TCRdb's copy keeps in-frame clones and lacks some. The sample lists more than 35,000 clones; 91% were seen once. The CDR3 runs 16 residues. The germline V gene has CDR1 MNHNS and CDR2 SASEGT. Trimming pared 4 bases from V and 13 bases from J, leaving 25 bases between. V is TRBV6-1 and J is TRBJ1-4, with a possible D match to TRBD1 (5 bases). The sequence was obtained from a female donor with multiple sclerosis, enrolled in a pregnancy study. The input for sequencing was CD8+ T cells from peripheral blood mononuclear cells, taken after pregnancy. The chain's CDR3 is CASSGTGTQPPLRLFF. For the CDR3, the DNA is TGTGCCAGCAGTGGGACCGGGACTCAGCCTCCTTTAAGACTGTTTTTT.